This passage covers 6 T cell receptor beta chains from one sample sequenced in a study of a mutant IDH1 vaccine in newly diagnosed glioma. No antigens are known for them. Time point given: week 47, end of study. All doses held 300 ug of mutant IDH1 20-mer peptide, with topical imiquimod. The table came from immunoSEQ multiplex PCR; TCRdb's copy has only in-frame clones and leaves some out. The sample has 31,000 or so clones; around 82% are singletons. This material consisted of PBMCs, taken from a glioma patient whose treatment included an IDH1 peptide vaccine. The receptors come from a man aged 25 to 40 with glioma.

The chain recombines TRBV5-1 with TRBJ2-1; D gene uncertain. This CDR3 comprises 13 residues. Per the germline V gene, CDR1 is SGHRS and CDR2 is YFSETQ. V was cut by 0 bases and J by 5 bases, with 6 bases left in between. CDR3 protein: CASSLVGDNEQFF. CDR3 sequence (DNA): TGCGCCAGCAGCTTGGTCGGTGACAATGAGCAGTTCTTC.

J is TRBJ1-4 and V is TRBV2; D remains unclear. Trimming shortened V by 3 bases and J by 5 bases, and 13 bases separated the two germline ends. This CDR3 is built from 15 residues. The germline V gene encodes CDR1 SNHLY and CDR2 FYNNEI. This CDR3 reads CASSDTGNPNEKLFF. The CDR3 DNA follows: TGTGCCAGCAGTGATACCGGGAACCCCAATGAAAAACTGTTTTTT. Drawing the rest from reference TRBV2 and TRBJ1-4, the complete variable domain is EPEVTQTPSHQVTQMGQEVILRCVPISNHLYFYWYRQILGQKVEFLVSFYNNEISEKSEIFDDQFSVERPDGSNFTLKIRSTKLEDSAMYFCASSDTGNPNEKLFFGSGTQLSVL.

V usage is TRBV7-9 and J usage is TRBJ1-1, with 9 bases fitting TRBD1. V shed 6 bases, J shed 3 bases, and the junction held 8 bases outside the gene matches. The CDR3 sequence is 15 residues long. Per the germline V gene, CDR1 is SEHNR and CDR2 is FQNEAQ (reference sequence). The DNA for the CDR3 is TGTGCCAGCAGTGAACAGGGGGCAAGAGACACTGAAGCTTTCTTT. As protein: CASSEQGARDTEAFF.

For the CDR3, the DNA is TGTGCCAGCAGTTCGGGGGTGTCCCCCTCTGGGGCCAACGTCCTGACTTTC. This gives the protein CASSSGVSPSGANVLTF. V and J are TRBV27 and TRBJ2-6, with D perhaps TRBD2 (6 bases). This CDR3 is 17 amino acids long. Trimming stripped 4 bases from V and 0 bases from J, with 13 bases between. Germline CDR1 is MNHEY and CDR2 is SMNVEV (reference sequence). Supplemented by reference TRBV27 and TRBJ2-6, the full variable domain reads EAQVTQNPRYLITVTGKKLTVTCSQNMNHEYMSWYRQDPGLGLRQIYYSMNVEVTDKGDVPEGYKVSRKEKRNFPLILESPSPNQTSLYFCASSSGVSPSGANVLTFGAGSRLTVL.

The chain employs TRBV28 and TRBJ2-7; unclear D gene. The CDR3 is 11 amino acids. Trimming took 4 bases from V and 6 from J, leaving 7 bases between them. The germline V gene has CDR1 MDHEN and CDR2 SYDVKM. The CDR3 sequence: CASSSISEQYF. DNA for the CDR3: TGTGCCAGCAGTTCTATCTCCGAGCAGTACTTC.

The CDR3 coding sequence is TGTGCCAGCAGTTACCAGGGTTCCTACGAGCAGTACTTC. Its protein product is CASSYQGSYEQYF. This chain uses TRBV6-5 with TRBJ2-7, with D possibly being TRBD1 (5 bases). CDR3 size: 13 residues. Germline CDR1 is MNHEY and CDR2 is SVGAGI. Trimming shortened V by 2 bases and J by 1 base, and 6 bases separated the two germline ends.